Listed below are T cell receptor beta chains from one sample, sequenced in a study of Ad26.COV2.S vaccination and SARS-CoV-2 variants. Repertoires were generated with immunoSEQ multiplex PCR, while TCRdb's copy carries only in-frame clones and drops some. Found here are 400,000 to 450,000 clones, less than 95% of them singletons; the top ten hold about 4.5%. The starting material was peripheral blood, obtained in a trial of Ad26.COV2.S vaccine versus placebo. The receptors were sampled from a person aged 18-65 years who received the Ad26.COV2.S COVID-19 vaccine or a placebo. CDR3s include the opening cysteine and the closing phenylalanine or tryptophan. A D gene is named only where the DNA matches it firmly. Clone size, where shown, is once, few, many, or a class for clones that have expanded.

NA | 13 | TRBJ2-1 | NA | TRBV29-1 | CSVGLANYNEQFF | TGCAGCGTTGGCCTAGCGAACTACAATGAGCAGTTCTTC
TRBD2 | 16 | TRBJ2-7 | NA | TRBV4-1 | CASSPGPASGSYEQYF | TGCGCCAGCAGCCCAGGACCAGCTAGCGGATCCTACGAGCAGTACTTC
NA | 13 | TRBJ2-2 | NA | TRBV19 | CASSPGLFGELFF | TGTGCCAGTAGCCCGGGACTTTTCGGGGAGCTGTTTTTT
TRBD2 | 14 | TRBJ2-7 | NA | TRBV7-8 | CASSTLAGGFEQYF | TGTGCCAGCAGCACACTAGCGGGAGGGTTCGAGCAGTACTTC
TRBD1 | 15 | TRBJ2-7 | NA | TRBV27 | CASSSPRDRFYEQYF | TGTGCCAGCAGTTCCCCCCGGGACAGATTCTACGAGCAGTACTTC
NA | 10 | TRBJ2-5 | NA | TRBV29-1 | CSVGQETQYF | TGCAGCGTTGGGCAAGAGACCCAGTACTTC
NA | 15 | TRBJ1-1 | NA | TRBV18 | CASSPGTSSNTEAFF | TGTGCCAGCTCACCAGGGACGTCCTCGAACACTGAAGCTTTCTTT
NA | 18 | TRBJ2-6 | NA | TRBV7-2 | CASSLVPRGSSGANVLTF | TGTGCCAGCAGCTTAGTTCCGAGGGGAAGCTCTGGGGCCAACGTCCTGACTTTC
NA | 15 | TRBJ2-5 | NA | TRBV7-9 | CASSWKGQPGGAQYF | TGTGCCTCCTCCTGGAAGGGACAGCCGGGAGGGGCCCAGTACTTC
NA | 15 | TRBJ2-3 | NA | TRBV10-3 | CAISAGSVSTDTQYF | TGTGCCATCAGTGCTGGTAGCGTTAGCACAGATACGCAGTATTTT
TRBD2 | 15 | TRBJ2-1 | NA | TRBV7-8 | CASSYREGPYNEQFF | TGTGCCAGCAGCTATCGGGAGGGCCCCTACAATGAGCAGTTCTTC
TRBD2 | 15 | TRBJ2-5 | NA | TRBV11-2 | CASSLDGTSLETQYF | TGTGCCAGCAGCTTAGACGGGACTAGCTTGGAGACCCAGTACTTC
TRBD1 | 16 | TRBJ2-2 | NA | TRBV7-9 | CASRQNRDRDGGELFF | TGTGCCAGCAGACAAAACCGGGACAGGGACGGCGGGGAGCTGTTTTTT
NA | 14 | TRBJ2-1 | NA | TRBV2 | CASSEASGPDKQFF | TGTGCCAGCAGTGAAGCAAGCGGGCCTGATAAGCAGTTCTTC
TRBD2 | 19 | TRBJ2-1 | NA | TRBV11-2 | CASSSWGWREGRHGAEQFF | TGTGCCAGCAGCTCCTGGGGGTGGCGGGAGGGCCGCCACGGCGCTGAGCAGTTCTTC
TRBD2 | 19 | TRBJ2-2 | NA | TRBV19 | CASRTQGGTSLGRTGELFF | TGTGCCAGTAGGACTCAAGGGGGGACTAGCCTGGGAAGAACCGGGGAGCTGTTTTTT
NA | 11 | TRBJ2-7 | NA | TRBV7-9 | CASSLGVEQYF | TGTGCCAGCAGCTTAGGGGTCGAGCAGTACTTC
TRBD1 | 14 | TRBJ1-2 | NA | TRBV27 | CASSLGQGGYGYTF | TGTGCCAGCAGTTTGGGACAGGGTGGCTATGGCTACACCTTC
NA | 16 | TRBJ2-5 | NA | TRBV19 | CASSMGQDNLQETQYF | TGTGCCAGTAGTATGGGACAAGATAACCTCCAAGAGACCCAGTACTTC
NA | 14 | TRBJ2-1 | NA | TRBV5-1 | CASSLAGTPGRQFF | TGCGCCAGCAGCTTGGCCGGGACCCCTGGGAGGCAGTTCTTC
TRBD1 | 15 | TRBJ2-1 | NA | TRBV7-2 | CASSSRQGGNNEQFF | TGTGCCAGCAGCTCCAGACAGGGGGGAAACAATGAGCAGTTCTTC
TRBD1 | 15 | TRBJ2-5 | NA | TRBV7-7 | CASSRDRGGSETQYF | TGTGCCAGCAGCCGGGACAGGGGAGGGTCGGAGACCCAGTACTTC
TRBD2 | 16 | TRBJ2-3 | NA | TRBV11-2 | CASSLGVAGQGDTQYF | TGTGCCAGCAGCCTAGGGGTAGCGGGCCAGGGAGATACGCAGTATTTT
NA | 15 | TRBJ1-2 | NA | TRBV28 | CASSLRDPFEYGYTF | TGTGCCAGCAGTTTACGTGACCCCTTTGAATATGGCTACACCTTC
NA | 14 | TRBJ1-1 | NA | TRBV5-1 | CASSLDGLNTEAFF | TGCGCCAGCAGCTTGGATGGGCTGAACACTGAAGCTTTCTTT
NA | 14 | TRBJ1-1 | NA | TRBV11-2 | CASRARGQNTEAFF | TGTGCCAGCAGGGCTCGTGGGCAGAACACTGAAGCTTTCTTT
TRBD1 | 15 | TRBJ2-7 | few | TRBV13 | CASSPRTGDYHEQYF | TGTGCCAGCAGCCCCCGGACAGGGGATTACCACGAGCAGTACTTC
NA | 13 | TRBJ2-2 | NA | TRBV12-3/TRBV12-4 | CASSPRTAGELFF | TGTGCCAGCAGTCCTAGGACCGCCGGGGAGCTGTTTTTT
TRBD1 | 14 | TRBJ2-7 | NA | TRBV6-6 | CASSRGQVMYEQYF | TGTGCCAGCAGCCGAGGACAGGTGATGTACGAGCAGTACTTC
NA | 14 | TRBJ2-3 | NA | TRBV2 | CASRQQGGTDTQYF | TGTGCCAGCAGGCAACAGGGTGGCACAGATACGCAGTATTTT
TRBD2 | 16 | TRBJ2-3 | once | TRBV2 | CASSDGTSGFTDTQYF | TGTGCCAGCAGTGACGGGACTAGCGGATTCACAGATACGCAGTATTTT
TRBD1 | 15 | TRBJ1-6 | NA | TRBV6-5 | CASSYEDRGGSPLHF | TGTGCCAGCAGTTACGAAGACAGGGGTGGTTCACCCCTCCACTTT
NA | 13 | TRBJ2-5 | NA | TRBV4-3 | CASSQDETETQYF | TGCGCCAGCAGCCAAGATGAGACGGAGACCCAGTACTTC